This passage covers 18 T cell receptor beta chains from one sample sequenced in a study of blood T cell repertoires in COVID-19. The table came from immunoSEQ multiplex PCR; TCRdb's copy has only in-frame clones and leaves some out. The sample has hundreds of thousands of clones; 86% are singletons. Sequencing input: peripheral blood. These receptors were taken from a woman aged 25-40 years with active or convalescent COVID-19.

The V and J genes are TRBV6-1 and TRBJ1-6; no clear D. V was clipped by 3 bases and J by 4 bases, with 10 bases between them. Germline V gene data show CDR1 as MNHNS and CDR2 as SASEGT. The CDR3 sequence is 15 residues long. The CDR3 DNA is TGTGCCAGCAGTGAGCAGTCAGGATATAATTCACCCCTCCACTTT. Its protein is CASSEQSGYNSPLHF.

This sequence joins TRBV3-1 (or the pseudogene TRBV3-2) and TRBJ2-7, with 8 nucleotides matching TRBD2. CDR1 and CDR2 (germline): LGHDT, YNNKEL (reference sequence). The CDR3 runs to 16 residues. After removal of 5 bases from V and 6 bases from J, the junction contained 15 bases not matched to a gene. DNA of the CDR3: TGTGCCAGCAGCTCTTCTAGCGGCGGGGGGAGGGGCGAGCAGTACTTC. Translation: CASSSSSGGGRGEQYF.

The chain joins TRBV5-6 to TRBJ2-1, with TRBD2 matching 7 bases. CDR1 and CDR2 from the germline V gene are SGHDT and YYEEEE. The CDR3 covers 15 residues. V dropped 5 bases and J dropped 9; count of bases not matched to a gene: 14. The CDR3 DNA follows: TGTGCCAGCAGTTCCTTAACTGGCGGGAGAACTGAGCAGTTCTTC. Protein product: CASSSLTGGRTEQFF.

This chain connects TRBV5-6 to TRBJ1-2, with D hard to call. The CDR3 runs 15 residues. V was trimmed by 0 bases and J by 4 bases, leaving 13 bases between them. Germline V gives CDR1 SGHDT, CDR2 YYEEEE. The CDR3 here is CASSLDVQATYGYTF. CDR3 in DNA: TGTGCCAGCAGCTTGGATGTTCAGGCCACCTATGGCTACACCTTC. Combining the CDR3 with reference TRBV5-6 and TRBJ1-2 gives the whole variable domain DAGVTQSPTHLIKTRGQQVTLRCSPKSGHDTVSWYQQALGQGPQFIFQYYEEEERQRGNFPDRFSGHQFPNYSSELNVNALLLGDSALYLCASSLDVQATYGYTFGSGTRLTVV.

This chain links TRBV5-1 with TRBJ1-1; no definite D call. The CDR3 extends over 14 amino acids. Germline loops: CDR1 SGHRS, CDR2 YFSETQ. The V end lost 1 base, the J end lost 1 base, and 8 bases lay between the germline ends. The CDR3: CASSLQFGNTEAFF. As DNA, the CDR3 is TGCGCCAGCAGCTTGCAGTTTGGGAACACTGAAGCTTTCTTT. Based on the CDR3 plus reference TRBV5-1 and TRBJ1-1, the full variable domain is KAGVTQTPRYLIKTRGQQVTLSCSPISGHRSVSWYQQTPGQGLQFLFEYFSETQRNKGNFPGRFSGRQFSNSRSEMNVSTLELGDSALYLCASSLQFGNTEAFFGQGTRLTVV.

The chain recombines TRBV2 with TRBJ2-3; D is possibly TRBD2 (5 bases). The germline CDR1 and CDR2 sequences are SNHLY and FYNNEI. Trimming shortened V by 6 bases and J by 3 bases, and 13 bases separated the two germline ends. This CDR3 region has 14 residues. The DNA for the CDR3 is TGTGCCAGCAGCGGACTCAGACGTACAGATACGCAGTATTTT. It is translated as CASSGLRRTDTQYF.

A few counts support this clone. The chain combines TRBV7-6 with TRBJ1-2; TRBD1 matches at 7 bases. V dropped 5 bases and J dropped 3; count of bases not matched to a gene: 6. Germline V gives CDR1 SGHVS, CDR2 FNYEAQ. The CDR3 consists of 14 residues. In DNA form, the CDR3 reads TGTGCCAGCAGCGACGGTCAGGGGGACTATGGCTACACCTTC. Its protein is CASSDGQGDYGYTF.

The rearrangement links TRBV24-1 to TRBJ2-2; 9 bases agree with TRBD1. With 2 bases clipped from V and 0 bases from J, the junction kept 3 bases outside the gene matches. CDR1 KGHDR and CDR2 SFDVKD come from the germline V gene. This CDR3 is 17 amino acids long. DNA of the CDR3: TGTGCCACCAGTGATTGGGACAGGGTATCGAACACCGGGGAGCTGTTTTTT. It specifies CATSDWDRVSNTGELFF.

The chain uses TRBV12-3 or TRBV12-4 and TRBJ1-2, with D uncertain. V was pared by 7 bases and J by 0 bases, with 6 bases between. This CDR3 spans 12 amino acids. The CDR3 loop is CASIGSNYGYTF. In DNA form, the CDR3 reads TGTGCCAGCATCGGTTCTAACTATGGCTACACCTTC.

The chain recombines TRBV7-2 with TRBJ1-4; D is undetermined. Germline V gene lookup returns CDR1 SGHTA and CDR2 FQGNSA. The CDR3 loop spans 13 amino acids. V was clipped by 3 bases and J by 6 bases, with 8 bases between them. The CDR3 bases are TGTGCCAGCAGCTTGTATTTCGATGAAAAACTGTTTTTT. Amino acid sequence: CASSLYFDEKLFF.

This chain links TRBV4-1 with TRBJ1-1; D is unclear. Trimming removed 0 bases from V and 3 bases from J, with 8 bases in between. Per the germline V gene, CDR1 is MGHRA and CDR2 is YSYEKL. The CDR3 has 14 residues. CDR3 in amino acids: CASSQEPGYTEAFF. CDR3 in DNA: TGCGCCAGCAGCCAAGAACCCGGGTACACTGAAGCTTTCTTT.

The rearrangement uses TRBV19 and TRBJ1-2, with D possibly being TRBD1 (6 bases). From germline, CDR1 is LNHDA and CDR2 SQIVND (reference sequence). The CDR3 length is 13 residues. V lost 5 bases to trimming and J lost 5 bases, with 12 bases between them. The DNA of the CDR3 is TGTGCCAGTAGTCCTAACACAGGGTATGGCTACACCTTC. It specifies CASSPNTGYGYTF.

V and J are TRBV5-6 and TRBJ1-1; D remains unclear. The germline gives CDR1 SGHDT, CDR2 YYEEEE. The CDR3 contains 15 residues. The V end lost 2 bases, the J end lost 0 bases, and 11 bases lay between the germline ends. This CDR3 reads CASSFGVYLNTEAFF. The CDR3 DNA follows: TGTGCCAGCAGCTTTGGAGTCTATTTGAACACTGAAGCTTTCTTT.

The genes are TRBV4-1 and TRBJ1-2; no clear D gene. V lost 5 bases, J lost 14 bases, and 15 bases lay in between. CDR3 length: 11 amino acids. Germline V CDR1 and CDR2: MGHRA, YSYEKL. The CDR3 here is CASSTPGFGTF. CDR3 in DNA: TGCGCCAGCAGCACCCCAGGATTTGGGACCTTC.

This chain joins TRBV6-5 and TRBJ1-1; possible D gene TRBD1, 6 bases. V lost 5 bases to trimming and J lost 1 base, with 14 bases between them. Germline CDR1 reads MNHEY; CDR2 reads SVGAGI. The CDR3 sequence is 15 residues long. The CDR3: CASSTTGFGNTEAFF. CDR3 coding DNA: TGTGCCAGCAGTACAACAGGGTTCGGGAACACTGAAGCTTTCTTT.

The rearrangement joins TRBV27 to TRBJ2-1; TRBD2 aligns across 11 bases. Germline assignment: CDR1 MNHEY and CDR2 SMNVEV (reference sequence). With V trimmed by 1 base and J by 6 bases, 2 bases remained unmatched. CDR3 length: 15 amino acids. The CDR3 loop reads CASSLLAGGPNEQFF. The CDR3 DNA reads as TGTGCCAGCAGTTTATTAGCGGGAGGGCCCAATGAGCAGTTCTTC.

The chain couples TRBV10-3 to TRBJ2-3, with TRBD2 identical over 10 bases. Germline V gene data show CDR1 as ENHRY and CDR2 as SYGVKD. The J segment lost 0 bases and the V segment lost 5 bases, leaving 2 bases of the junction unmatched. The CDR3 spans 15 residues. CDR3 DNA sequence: TGTGCCATCAGTATACTAGCGGGGAGCACAGATACGCAGTATTTT. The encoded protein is CAISILAGSTDTQYF.

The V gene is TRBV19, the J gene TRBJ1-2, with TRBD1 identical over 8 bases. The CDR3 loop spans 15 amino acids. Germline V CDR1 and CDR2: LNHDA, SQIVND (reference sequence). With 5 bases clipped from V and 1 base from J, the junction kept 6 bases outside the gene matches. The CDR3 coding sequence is TGTGCCAGTAGTCACCCAGGGACAGGTAACTATGGCTACACCTTC. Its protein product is CASSHPGTGNYGYTF.